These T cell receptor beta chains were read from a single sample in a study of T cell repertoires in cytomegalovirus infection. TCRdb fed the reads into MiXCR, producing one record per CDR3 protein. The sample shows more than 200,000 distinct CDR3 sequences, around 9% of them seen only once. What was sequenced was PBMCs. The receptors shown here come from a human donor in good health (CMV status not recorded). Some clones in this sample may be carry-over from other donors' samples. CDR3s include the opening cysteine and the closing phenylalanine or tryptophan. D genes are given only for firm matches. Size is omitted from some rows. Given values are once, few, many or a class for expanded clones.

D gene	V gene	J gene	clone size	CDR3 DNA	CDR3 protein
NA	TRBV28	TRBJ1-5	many	TGTGCCAGCAGTGGGGGGGGAAATCAGCCCCAGCATTTT	CASSGGGNQPQHF
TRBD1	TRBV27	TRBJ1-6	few	TGTGCCAGCAGTTTCTCGCCGGGACAGGGGCCCCTCCACTTT	CASSFSPGQGPLHF
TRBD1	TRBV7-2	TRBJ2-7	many	TGTGCCAGCAGTTTCCAGCCGGGACAGGGAGTGTGGGAGCAGTACTTC	CASSFQPGQGVWEQYF
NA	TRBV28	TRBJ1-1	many	TGTGCCAGCAGTCCTTACCGGGGGAACACTGAAGCTTTCTTT	CASSPYRGNTEAFF
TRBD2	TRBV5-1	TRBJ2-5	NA	TGCGCCAGCAGCCGAGCGGGGGGACAAGAGACCCAGTACTTC	CASSRAGGQETQYF
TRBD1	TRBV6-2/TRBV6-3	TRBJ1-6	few	TGTGCCAGCGGACAGGGGAGCAGAAATTCACCCCTCCACTTT	CASGQGSRNSPLHF
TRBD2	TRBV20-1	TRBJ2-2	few	TGCAGTGCCAATAACAACCGGGGGGTCACCGGGGAGCTGTTTTTT	CSANNNRGVTGELFF
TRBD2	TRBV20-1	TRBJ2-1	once	TGCAGTGCTAGTATCCCTAGCGGGAGGTTAGGTGAGCAGTTCTTC	CSASIPSGRLGEQFF
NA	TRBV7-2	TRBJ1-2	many	TGTGCCAGCAGCTTAGCGCAGGCTTTCTATGGCTACACCTTC	CASSLAQAFYGYTF
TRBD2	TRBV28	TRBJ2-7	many	TGTGCCAGCAGTTTAAGGACTAGCGGGGGGGCGCAGTACTTC	CASSLRTSGGAQYF
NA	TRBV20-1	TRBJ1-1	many	TGCAGTGCTCAGGTTCGCGTCATGAACACTGAAGCTTTCTTT	CSAQVRVMNTEAFF
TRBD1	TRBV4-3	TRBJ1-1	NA	TGCGCCAGCAGCTACCCGGGACAGGGGAAAACTGAAGCTTTCTTT	CASSYPGQGKTEAFF
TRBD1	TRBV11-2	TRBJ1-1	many	TGTGCCAGCAGCTTAGGAAAGGGACAGGGGGCGCGGAGCACTGAAGCTTTCTTT	CASSLGKGQGARSTEAFF
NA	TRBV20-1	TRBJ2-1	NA	TGCAGTGCTAGAGATGCATTTCGGATAGTTCGCAACAATGAGCAGTTCTTC	CSARDAFRIVRNNEQFF
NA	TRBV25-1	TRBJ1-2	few	TGTGCCAGCAGAGAGAGCAGGGGAGTCTATGGCTACACCTTC	CASRESRGVYGYTF
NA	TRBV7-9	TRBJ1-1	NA	TGTGCCAGCAGCACCCGGGGGGGAGGCACTGAAGCTTTCTTT	CASSTRGGGTEAFF
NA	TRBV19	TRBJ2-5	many	TGTGCAACCCGGGTCGGGGGCGTACTAGAGACCCAGTACTTC	CATRVGGVLETQYF
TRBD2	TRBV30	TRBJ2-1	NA	TGTGCCTGGGGGGCGGGGGCCTACAATGAGCAGTTCTTC	CAWGAGAYNEQFF
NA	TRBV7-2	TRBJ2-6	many	TGTGCCAGCAGCTTAATGGGGCCTGGGGCCAACGTCCTGACTTTC	CASSLMGPGANVLTF
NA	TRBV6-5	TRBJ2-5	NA	TGTGCCAGCAGTTACTCGGGGGGAAGACTAAACCAAGAGACCCAGTACTTC	CASSYSGGRLNQETQYF
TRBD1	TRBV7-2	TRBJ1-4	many	TGTGCCAGCAGCTCGAACAGGGGAACTAATGAAAAACTGTTTTTT	CASSSNRGTNEKLFF
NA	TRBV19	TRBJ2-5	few	TGTGCCAGTAGTATAGTGGCAGGAAAAGAGACCCAGTACTTC	CASSIVAGKETQYF
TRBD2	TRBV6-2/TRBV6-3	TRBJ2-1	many	TGTGCCAGCAGTTTCACTAGCGGGAGTGTATATGAGCAGTTCTTC	CASSFTSGSVYEQFF
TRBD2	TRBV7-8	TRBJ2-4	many	TGTGCCAGCAGCTTAGTACTAGCGCAGAACATTCAGTACTTC	CASSLVLAQNIQYF
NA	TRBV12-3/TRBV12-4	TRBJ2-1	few	TGTGCCAGCAGACAGGGAATCAGCTCCTACAATGAGCAGTTCTTC	CASRQGISSYNEQFF
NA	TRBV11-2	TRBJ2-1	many	TGTGCCAGCAGCTTATTCCTGGCCGTGGGTGAGCAGTTCTTC	CASSLFLAVGEQFF
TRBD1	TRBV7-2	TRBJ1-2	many	TGTGCCAGCAGCCGCGGGACAGCCTCCTATGGCTACACCTTC	CASSRGTASYGYTF
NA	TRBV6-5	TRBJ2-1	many	TGTGCCAGCCGACTGGTGGCAGGGGCCAATGAGCAGTTCTTC	CASRLVAGANEQFF
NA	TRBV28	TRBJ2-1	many	TGTGCCGGATCCTCCTACAATGAGCAGTTCTTC	CAGSSYNEQFF
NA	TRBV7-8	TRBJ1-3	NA	TGTGCCAGCAGCTCGACGCAGGTCCTCTCTGGAAACACCATATATTTT	CASSSTQVLSGNTIYF
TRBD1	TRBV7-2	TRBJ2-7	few	TGTGCCAGCAGCTCGCGTCCGGGACAGGGGACCGCGTATTACTACGAGCAGTACTTC	CASSSRPGQGTAYYYEQYF
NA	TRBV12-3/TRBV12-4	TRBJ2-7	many	TGTGCCAGCAGTAGCGAAGTTCTAGCGAACCCTGCCCCCTACGAGCAGTACTTC	CASSSEVLANPAPYEQYF
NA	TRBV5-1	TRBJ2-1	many	TGCGCCAGCAGCTTTGGGAGGCCCGAGATGTACAATGAGCAGTTCTTC	CASSFGRPEMYNEQFF
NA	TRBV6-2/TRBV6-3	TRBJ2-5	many	TGTGCCAGCAGTTACGGACGGCAAGAGACCCAGTACTTC	CASSYGRQETQYF
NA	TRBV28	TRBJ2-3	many	TGTGCCAGCAGTCCCACTGGGCCCCCTTCCACAGATACGCAGTATTTT	CASSPTGPPSTDTQYF
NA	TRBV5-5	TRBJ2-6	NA	TGTGCCAGCAGGTCGTCGGTGGGGTCTGGGGCCAACGTCCTGACTTTC	CASRSSVGSGANVLTF
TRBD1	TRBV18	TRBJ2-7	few	TGTGCCAGCTCACCGGACAGGGGGTTCCACGAGCAGTACTTC	CASSPDRGFHEQYF
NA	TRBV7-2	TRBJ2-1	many	TGTGCCAGCAGCTTAACTCGGGGGGCCAGGGATGAGCAGTTCTTC	CASSLTRGARDEQFF
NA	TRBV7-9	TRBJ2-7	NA	TGTGCCAGCAGCTTGTCGGGGGTCCAGGGAGAGCAGTACTTC	CASSLSGVQGEQYF
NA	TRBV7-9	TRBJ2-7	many	TGTGCCAGCAGCCCCCCGGGACTGAACTCCTACGAGCAGTACTTC	CASSPPGLNSYEQYF
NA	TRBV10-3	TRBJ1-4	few	TGTGCCATCAGTGAGGGGGTGGCCACTAATGAAAAACTGTTTTTT	CAISEGVATNEKLFF
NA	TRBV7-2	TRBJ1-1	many	TGTGCCAGCGCCAAGCGGGAGAACACTGAAGCTTTCTTT	CASAKRENTEAFF
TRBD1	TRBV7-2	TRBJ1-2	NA	TGTGCCAGCAGCGCGGGACAGGGGTACGATGGCTACACCTTC	CASSAGQGYDGYTF
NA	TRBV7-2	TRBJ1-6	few	TGTGCCAGCAGCTTAGGTGGGGTGGGGTCACCCCTCCACTTT	CASSLGGVGSPLHF
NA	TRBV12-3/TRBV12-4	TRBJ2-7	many	TGTGCCAGCACCGAGGGAGGAGACTTCTCCTACGAGCAGTACTTC	CASTEGGDFSYEQYF
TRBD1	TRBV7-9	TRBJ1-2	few	TGTGCCAGCAGCCTTCAGGGGGCGCGAGGGATTGGCTACACCTTC	CASSLQGARGIGYTF
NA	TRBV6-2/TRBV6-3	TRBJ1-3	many	TGTGCCAGCAGTGCTCGGGAAGTCAAATCTGGAAACACCATATATTTT	CASSAREVKSGNTIYF
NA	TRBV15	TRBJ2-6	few	TGTGCCACCAGCCTGGGGCCTGGGGCCAACGTCCTGACTTTC	CATSLGPGANVLTF
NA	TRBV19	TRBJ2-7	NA	TGTGCCAGTAGTAAGTCTTTGAGGACCTACGAGCAGTACTTC	CASSKSLRTYEQYF
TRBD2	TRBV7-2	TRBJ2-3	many	TGTGCCAGCAGCTTAGCCGGGGGGGCCGGGGCAGATACGCAGTATTTT	CASSLAGGAGADTQYF
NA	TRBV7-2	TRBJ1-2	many	TGTGCCAGCAGCTCCCCCATGGGTACTCGGGGCTACACCTTC	CASSSPMGTRGYTF
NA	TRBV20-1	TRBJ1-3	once	TGCAGTGCCCTGCAAGAGTACTCTGGAAACACCATATATTTT	CSALQEYSGNTIYF
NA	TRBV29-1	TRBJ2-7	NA	TGCAGCGTTGAAGAGGACAGATCCCCTCAGTACTTC	CSVEEDRSPQYF
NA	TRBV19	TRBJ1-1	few	TGTGCCAGTAGCTTACAGGGAACTTTGAACACTGAAGCTTTCTTT	CASSLQGTLNTEAFF
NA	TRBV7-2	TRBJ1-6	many	TGTGCCAGCAGCTTAGGCCCCAGGGGCCGGGGGGGTAATTCACCCCTCCACTTT	CASSLGPRGRGGNSPLHF
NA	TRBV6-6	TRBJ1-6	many	TGTGCCAGCAGTTACAGCGGTGGGGCCTTTAATTCACCCCTCCACTTT	CASSYSGGAFNSPLHF
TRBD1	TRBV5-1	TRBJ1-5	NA	TGCGCCAGCAGCTTGGAGGGCAGGGGGAGCAATCAGCCCCAGCATTTT	CASSLEGRGSNQPQHF